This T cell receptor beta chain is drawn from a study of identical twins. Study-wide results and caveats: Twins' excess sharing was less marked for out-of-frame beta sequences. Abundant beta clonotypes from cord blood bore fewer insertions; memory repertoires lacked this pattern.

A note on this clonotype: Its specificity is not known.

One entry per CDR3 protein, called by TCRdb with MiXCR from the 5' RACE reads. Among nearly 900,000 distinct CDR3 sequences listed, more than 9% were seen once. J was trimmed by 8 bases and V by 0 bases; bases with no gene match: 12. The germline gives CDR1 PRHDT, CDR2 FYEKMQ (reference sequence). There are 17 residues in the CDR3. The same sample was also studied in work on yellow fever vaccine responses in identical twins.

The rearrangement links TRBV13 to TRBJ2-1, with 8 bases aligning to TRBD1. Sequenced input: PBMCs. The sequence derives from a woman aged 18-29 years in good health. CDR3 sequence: CASSLGPLGQGGDEQFF. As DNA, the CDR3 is TGTGCCAGCAGCTTAGGCCCTCTCGGACAGGGCGGCGATGAGCAGTTCTTC. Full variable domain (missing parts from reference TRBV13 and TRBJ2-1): AAGVIQSPRHLIKEKRETATLKCYPIPRHDTVYWYQQGPGQDPQFLISFYEKMQSDKGSIPDRFSAQQFSDYHSELNMSSLELGDSALYFCASSLGPLGQGGDEQFFGPGTRLTVL.